This entry lists 20 T cell receptor beta chains sequenced from one sample in a study of PD-L1 blockade in urothelial cancer. The table came from immunoSEQ multiplex PCR; TCRdb's copy has only in-frame clones and leaves some out. The sample records fewer than 130,000 clones, around 82% being singletons. The starting material was PBMCs, obtained around atezolizumab (anti-PD-L1) treatment. Receptors originate from a man in his fifties with urothelial cancer.

The chain recombines TRBV25-1 with TRBJ2-5, with a weak D call TRBD2 (5 bases). The CDR3 spans 11 residues. Germline V CDR1 and CDR2: MGHDK, SYGVNS. Trimming took off 7 bases at V and 7 bases at J, with 10 bases between the two ends. CDR3 amino acids: CASTEELTQYF. CDR3 nucleotide sequence: TGTGCCAGCACGGAGGAATTGACCCAGTACTTC.

This clone occurred once. This chain connects TRBV28 to TRBJ2-7, with D possibly being TRBD2 (6 bases). Trimming took 1 base from V and 4 from J, leaving 17 bases between them. This CDR3 spans 16 amino acids. Germline V CDR1 and CDR2: MDHEN, SYDVKM. As DNA, the CDR3 is TGTGCCAGCAGTTTATCTCCGGGGGTTCCTAATTACGAGCAGTACTTC. Translated, it gives CASSLSPGVPNYEQYF. Full variable domain (rest looked up from reference TRBV28 and TRBJ2-7): DVKVTQSSRYLVKRTGEKVFLECVQDMDHENMFWYRQDPGLGLRLIYFSYDVKMKEKGDIPEGYSVSREKKERFSLILESASTNQTSMYLCASSLSPGVPNYEQYFGPGTRLTVT.

V is TRBV15 and J is TRBJ1-3, with TRBD1 matching over 8 bases. J gave up 1 base and V 3 bases, and 11 bases lay outside the gene matches. CDR3 length: 18 amino acids. The germline V gene encodes CDR1 LNHNV and CDR2 YYDKDF (reference sequence). CDR3 coding DNA: TGTGCCACCAGCAGCGCTAAAGACAGGGGCAAATCTGGAAACACCATATATTTT. This sequence encodes CATSSAKDRGKSGNTIYF.

This sequence joins TRBV28 and TRBJ2-6; 10 bases match TRBD1. Germline V gene sequence: CDR1 MDHEN, CDR2 SYDVKM. The CDR3 is 18 amino acids. The V and J ends lost 6 bases and 0 bases, in that order; junction bases with no gene match: 8. This CDR3 reads CASSDSDRGYSGANVLTF. Here the CDR3 DNA reads TGTGCCAGCAGCGACTCGGACAGGGGGTACTCTGGGGCCAACGTCCTGACTTTC.

The genes are TRBV6-6 and TRBJ2-5; 9 positions agree with TRBD1. Trimming removed 5 bases from V and 0 bases from J; junction bases left unmatched: 1. CDR3 size: 14 residues. Germline V gives CDR1 MNHNY, CDR2 SVGAGI (reference sequence). The CDR3 DNA reads as TGTGCCAGCAGTAACAGGGGGCACCAAGAGACCCAGTACTTC. Translating it yields CASSNRGHQETQYF.

The rearrangement joins TRBV28 to TRBJ1-1; D uncertain. The V and J ends lost 8 bases and 3 bases respectively, with 13 bases between them. The CDR3 has 13 residues. The germline V gene has CDR1 MDHEN and CDR2 SYDVKM. The CDR3 is CASQTSAYTEAFF. The CDR3 nucleotides read TGTGCCAGCCAGACTTCAGCCTACACTGAAGCTTTCTTT.

This clone was recorded only once. The chain recombines TRBV30 with TRBJ2-7; possibly TRBD2 for D (5 bases). Trimming stripped 4 bases from V and 6 bases from J, with 13 bases between. The CDR3 runs 12 residues. The germline gives CDR1 GTSNPN, CDR2 SVGIG (reference sequence). CDR3 sequence (DNA): TGTGCCTGGACGAGAACTAGGAGCGAGCAGTACTTC. It is translated as CAWTRTRSEQYF.

V is TRBV15 and J is TRBJ2-3, with TRBD1 as a possible D gene (6 bases). CDR1 is LNHNV, CDR2 YYDKDF, per germline (reference sequence). The CDR3 totals 16 residues. V lost 2 bases and J 5 bases, leaving 17 bases between the germline ends. CDR3 protein: CATSRSKGGSQDTQYF. Written as DNA, the CDR3 is TGTGCCACCAGCAGATCTAAAGGGGGTAGCCAAGATACGCAGTATTTT.

The chain uses TRBV6-1 and TRBJ1-5, with 7 bases fitting TRBD1. J was trimmed by 6 bases and V by 5 bases; bases with no gene match: 10. Per germline, CDR1 MNHNS and CDR2 SASEGT. The CDR3 length is 15 residues. The CDR3 DNA follows: TGTGCCAGCAGTTTACAGGGGAAGGTCGGTCAGCCCCAGCATTTT. As protein: CASSLQGKVGQPQHF.

CDR3 sequence (DNA): TGTGCCAGCAGCGTAGGAACAGGACCCTCTGGAAACACCATATATTTT. This gives the protein CASSVGTGPSGNTIYF. The rearrangement joins TRBV9 to TRBJ1-3; maybe TRBD1 (5 bases). Germline assignment: CDR1 SGDLS and CDR2 YYNGEE. V shed 0 bases and J shed 0 bases, with 10 bases lying between them. The length of the CDR3 is 16 residues.

V is TRBV5-1 and J is TRBJ2-5; TRBD1 is a possible D gene (6 bases). From germline, CDR1 is SGHRS and CDR2 YFSETQ. V gave up 4 bases and J gave up 2 bases, with 15 bases separating them. The CDR3 spans 15 residues. This CDR3 is CASSGRTVGQETQYF. The DNA of the CDR3 is TGCGCCAGCAGCGGCCGGACAGTTGGGCAAGAGACCCAGTACTTC. Full variable domain (missing parts from reference TRBV5-1 and TRBJ2-5): KAGVTQTPRYLIKTRGQQVTLSCSPISGHRSVSWYQQTPGQGLQFLFEYFSETQRNKGNFPGRFSGRQFSNSRSEMNVSTLELGDSALYLCASSGRTVGQETQYFGPGTRLLVL.

In this sample, this clone turned up once. This chain connects TRBV4-1 to TRBJ1-5, with 10 bases identical to TRBD1. The CDR3 has 16 residues. V trimming: 1 base; J trimming: 6 bases; junction bases outside the gene matches: 6. CDR1 and CDR2 from the germline V gene are MGHRA and YSYEKL. The CDR3 DNA reads TGCGCCAGCAGCCAAGGGGGACAGGGGTTGAGTCAGCCCCAGCATTTT. It specifies CASSQGGQGLSQPQHF.

This clone has only a few counts. The chain recombines TRBV11-1 with TRBJ2-1; maybe TRBD2 (6 bases). The CDR3 extends over 15 amino acids. Germline V gene lookup returns CDR1 SGHAT and CDR2 FQDESV (reference sequence). The V and J ends lost 7 bases and 4 bases respectively, with 17 bases between them. CDR3 amino acids: CASTPGGDGYNEQFF. Written as DNA, the CDR3 is TGTGCCAGCACCCCCGGAGGGGACGGATACAATGAGCAGTTCTTC.

The V gene is TRBV9, the J gene TRBJ1-1; D gene unclear. Germline CDR1 is SGDLS and CDR2 is YYNGEE. The length of the CDR3 is 13 residues. V lost 4 bases and J lost 7, with 14 bases in between. CDR3 bases: TGTGCCAGCAGCTATATCTCAGGTGGTGAAGCTTTCTTT. Amino acid sequence: CASSYISGGEAFF.

This clone was counted a few times. This chain joins TRBV6-6 and TRBJ1-6; D perhaps matches TRBD1 (5 bases). Germline CDR1 MNHNY, CDR2 SVGAGI (reference sequence). This CDR3 contains 15 residues. V was cut by 0 bases and J by 8 bases, with 11 bases left in between. CDR3 DNA sequence: TGTGCCAGCAGTTACTCGTGGCAGGGTGATTCACCCCTCCACTTT. This encodes CASSYSWQGDSPLHF.

The chain combines TRBV7-2 with TRBJ2-5, with 11 bases matching TRBD1. The CDR3 loop spans 15 amino acids. The germline V gene encodes CDR1 SGHTA and CDR2 FQGNSA. V was clipped by 4 bases and J by 1 base; unmatched bases: 2. The DNA for the CDR3 is TGTGCCAGCAGCTGGGACAGGGGGACCCAAGAGACCCAGTACTTC. Its protein is CASSWDRGTQETQYF.

This chain uses TRBV5-1 with TRBJ1-6, with D uncertain. This CDR3 is built from 14 residues. In germline, CDR1 is SGHRS, CDR2 YFSETQ. V was cut by 0 bases and J by 6 bases, with 7 bases left in between. The CDR3 loop is CASSLATANSPLHF. In DNA form, the CDR3 reads TGCGCCAGCAGCTTGGCGACTGCTAATTCACCCCTCCACTTT.

This chain joins TRBV10-3 and TRBJ1-1; D perhaps matches TRBD1 (5 bases). Germline V gene sequence: CDR1 ENHRY, CDR2 SYGVKD. This CDR3 spans 13 amino acids. Trimming pared 4 bases from V and 5 bases from J, leaving 11 bases between. The DNA of the CDR3 is TGTGCCATCAGTGTAGGAGGGGAAACTGAAGCTTTCTTT. It encodes CAISVGGETEAFF.

The CDR3 nucleotides are TGTGCCAGCAATGTGGCCACAGAGACCCAGTACTTC. It specifies CASNVATETQYF. The chain joins TRBV2 to TRBJ2-5; the D is unclear. The V gene's germline CDR1 is SNHLY and CDR2 FYNNEI. There are 12 residues in the CDR3. Trimming took off 7 bases at V and 4 bases at J, with 10 bases between the two ends. Full variable domain (rest looked up from reference TRBV2 and TRBJ2-5): EPEVTQTPSHQVTQMGQEVILRCVPISNHLYFYWYRQILGQKVEFLVSFYNNEISEKSEIFDDQFSVERPDGSNFTLKIRSTKLEDSAMYFCASNVATETQYFGPGTRLLVL.

The rearrangement links TRBV25-1 to TRBJ2-2, with a weak D call TRBD1 (5 bases). Germline V gene lookup returns CDR1 MGHDK and CDR2 SYGVNS. The CDR3 sequence is 15 residues long. Trimming removed 7 bases at V and 0 bases at J, with 12 bases between. The CDR3 coding sequence is TGTGCCAGCACCTCGACAGCCGCGAACACCGGGGAGCTGTTTTTT. It specifies CASTSTAANTGELFF.